This T cell receptor (beta chain) was sequenced in a study of blood T cell repertoires in COVID-19. Across the whole study: Acute-phase and convalescent COVID-19 samples originated in the United States, Italy and Spain. Sources were T cells, B-cell-depleted T cells, or PBMCs; the material itself was cDNA or gDNA.

The length of the CDR3 is 14 residues. V was pared by 5 bases and J by 3 bases, with 3 bases of the junction left unmatched. Germline V gene sequence: CDR1 MDHEN, CDR2 SYDVKM. Cohorts were assigned according to the clinical history that participants reported. Source study methods: Using reference gene primer amplification, nucleated cell counts were estimated. Data came from immunoSEQ multiplex PCR; TCRdb stores just in-frame clones and leaves some out. V, J and clone size derive from that table, while D and trimming were established from the DNA sequence. The repertoire has about 350,000 clones, about 90% of them found once; the top ten carry roughly 1%.

This TCR was recovered from a woman aged 25 to 39 who had recovered from COVID-19. Sequenced sample: PBMCs or T cells enriched from blood (not recorded which). The chain couples TRBV28 to TRBJ2-1; 8 bases line up with TRBD1. The CDR3 DNA follows: TGTGCCAGCAGTGCAGGGACAGGCTACAATGAGCAGTTCTTC. Its protein is CASSAGTGYNEQFF. The full variable domain, with the rest looked up from reference TRBV28 and TRBJ2-1, is DVKVTQSSRYLVKRTGEKVFLECVQDMDHENMFWYRQDPGLGLRLIYFSYDVKMKEKGDIPEGYSVSREKKERFSLILESASTNQTSMYLCASSAGTGYNEQFFGPGTRLTVL.